The 18 T cell receptor beta chains below were found in one sample sequenced in a study of early T cells in non-severe SARS-CoV-2 infection. TCRdb independently ran MiXCR on the 5' RACE reads; one entry per CDR3 protein. The table has 85,000 to 100,000 distinct CDR3 sequences, around 10% seen once. The sample here was whole blood, taken at baseline. These TCRs come from an adult who was a healthcare worker with PCR-confirmed SARS-CoV-2 infection or an uninfected control (not recorded which).

This clonotype has at least ten counts. The CDR3 sequence: CASSPSFGRENTEAFF. In nucleotides, the CDR3 is TGTGCCAGCAGCCCTTCTTTCGGCAGGGAAAACACTGAAGCTTTCTTT. J is TRBJ1-1 and V is TRBV7-9; TRBD1 might be the D (5 bases). The germline V and J ends were trimmed by 5 bases and 2 bases, with 18 bases remaining between them. Germline V gives CDR1 SEHNR, CDR2 FQNEAQ (reference sequence). The CDR3 length is 16 residues.

This clonotype was counted between two and nine times. V is TRBV11-2 and J is TRBJ2-3; TRBD2 aligns across 8 bases. Trimming cost V 5 bases and J 3 bases; bases outside gene matches: 13. CDR3 length: 17 amino acids. CDR1 is SGHAT and CDR2 is FQNNGV in the germline V gene. The CDR3 DNA reads TGTGCCAGCAGCACTTCCCACCGGGGGGGCCGAACAGATACGCAGTATTTT. Its translation is CASSTSHRGGRTDTQYF. The full variable domain, in which reference TRBV11-2 and TRBJ2-3 provide the parts outside the CDR3, is EAGVAQSPRYKIIEKRQSVAFWCNPISGHATLYWYQQILGQGPKLLIQFQNNGVVDDSQLPKDRFSAERLKGVDSTLKIQPAKLEDSAVYLCASSTSHRGGRTDTQYFGPGTRLTVL.

In this sample, this clonotype turned up a few times. This rearrangement joins TRBV18 to TRBJ1-6, with TRBD1 matching over 9 bases. CDR3 length: 15 residues. Unmatched junction bases numbered 8, after V lost 4 bases and J lost 10 bases. From germline, CDR1 is KGHSH and CDR2 LQKENI. This CDR3 is CASSRGQGSGSPLHF. Here the CDR3 DNA reads TGTGCCAGCTCACGGGGACAGGGCAGTGGATCACCCCTCCACTTT.

This clonotype occurred a few times. This sequence joins TRBV28 and TRBJ2-3; D unresolved. V gave up 1 base and J gave up 5 bases, with 13 bases separating them. CDR3 length: 15 residues. Germline V gene sequence: CDR1 MDHEN, CDR2 SYDVKM. CDR3 in amino acids: CASSLFRTAGDTQYF. The CDR3 bases are TGTGCCAGCAGTTTATTTAGGACCGCCGGAGATACGCAGTATTTT. Supplemented by reference TRBV28 and TRBJ2-3, the full variable domain reads DVKVTQSSRYLVKRTGEKVFLECVQDMDHENMFWYRQDPGLGLRLIYFSYDVKMKEKGDIPEGYSVSREKKERFSLILESASTNQTSMYLCASSLFRTAGDTQYFGPGTRLTVL.

The rearrangement links TRBV10-2 to TRBJ2-1; the match to TRBD2 covers 9 bases. Germline V gives CDR1 WSHSY, CDR2 SAAADI. V shed 7 bases and J 8 bases; nucleotides not matched to a gene: 9. CDR3 length equals 14 residues. For the CDR3, the DNA is TGCGCCAGCAAGCTGGCGGGAGGGTTAGATGAGCAGTTCTTC. It is translated as CASKLAGGLDEQFF.

About this clonotype: Because the CDR3's place on the DNA is in doubt, the DNA is left out and the CDR3 is given as listed by TCRdb. The chain combines TRBV11-3 with TRBJ1-3. The CDR3 adds up to 15 amino acids, both ends counted. Germline V gene data show CDR1 as SGHNT and CDR2 as YENEEA. Here the CDR3 reads CASSSLPALETPYIF.

This clonotype was detected many times. This sequence joins TRBV6-7 and TRBJ2-2; TRBD2 matches at 8 bases. TRBV6-7 is an ORF, and what it does is uncertain. The CDR3 covers 20 residues. V dropped 2 bases and J dropped 0; count of bases not matched to a gene: 14. CDR3 sequence: CASSYGPASGRKANTGELFF. CDR3 DNA sequence: TGTGCCAGCAGTTACGGGCCCGCTAGCGGGCGAAAAGCGAACACCGGGGAGCTGTTTTTT.

This clonotype was counted between two and nine times. The rearrangement uses TRBV20-1 and TRBJ2-1; TRBD2 aligns across 7 bases. The length of the CDR3 is 16 residues. V was clipped by 0 bases and J by 9 bases; unmatched bases: 14. Per germline, CDR1 DFQATT and CDR2 SNEGSKA (reference sequence). As DNA, the CDR3 is TGCAGTGCTAGAGATCACTTCCTTGGGGAGGGAGCTGAGCAGTTCTTC. As protein: CSARDHFLGEGAEQFF.

The chain recombines TRBV18 with TRBJ2-7; D remains ambiguous. In germline, CDR1 is KGHSH, CDR2 LQKENI. The CDR3 loop spans 14 amino acids. Trimming left V 0 bases short and J 0 bases short, with 6 bases between. The CDR3 DNA reads as TGTGCCAGCTCACCACCCGATCACTCCTACGAGCAGTACTTC. This translates into CASSPPDHSYEQYF.

The table lists this clonotype with many counts. The gene calls are TRBV2 and TRBJ2-2; possible D gene TRBD1, 6 bases. CDR1 and CDR2 from the germline V gene are SNHLY and FYNNEI. CDR3 length equals 16 residues. V shed 2 bases and J shed 4 bases, with 14 bases lying between them. CDR3 sequence reads: CASSEIGGRGTGELFF. DNA of the CDR3: TGTGCCAGCAGTGAAATTGGGGGCCGGGGCACCGGGGAGCTGTTTTTT.

This clonotype appeared many times. The chain is built from TRBV2 and TRBJ2-3; D unresolved. Trimming removed 1 base from V and 5 bases from J, with 4 bases in between. CDR3 length: 12 residues. Germline values: CDR1 SNHLY, CDR2 FYNNEI. Here the CDR3 DNA reads TGTGCCAGCAGTGAAGAGCGAGATACGCAGTATTTT. Translating it yields CASSEERDTQYF.

This clonotype was picked up many times. The chain carries TRBV5-1 and TRBJ2-6; D gene uncertain. CDR3 length equals 16 residues. V was cut by 0 bases and J by 0 bases, with 7 bases left in between. Germline V CDR1 and CDR2: SGHRS, YFSETQ. The CDR3 DNA reads TGCGCCAGCAGCTTGGGACATTCCTCTGGGGCCAACGTCCTGACTTTC. Its protein product is CASSLGHSSGANVLTF.

The chain combines TRBV27 with TRBJ1-1; D call uncertain. Germline V CDR1 and CDR2: MNHEY, SMNVEV (reference sequence). Trimming shortened V by 4 bases and J by 3 bases, and 15 bases separated the two germline ends. This CDR3 is 15 amino acids long. The CDR3 sequence is CASSSPTRGYTEAFF. CDR3 nucleotide sequence: TGTGCCAGCAGTTCGCCCACCCGTGGGTACACTGAAGCTTTCTTT.

V usage is TRBV20-1 and J usage is TRBJ1-1; D uncertain. The CDR3 loop spans 15 amino acids. Trimming removed 0 bases from V and 5 bases from J, with 16 bases in between. From germline, CDR1 is DFQATT and CDR2 SNEGSKA (reference sequence). This CDR3 reads CSARDIQRLGTEAFF. The DNA for the CDR3 is TGCAGTGCTAGAGACATACAACGTTTGGGGACTGAAGCTTTCTTT.

This chain uses TRBV29-1 with TRBJ2-3; 12 nucleotides line up with TRBD2. J was trimmed by 0 bases and V by 0 bases; bases with no gene match: 1. The germline V gene has CDR1 SQVTM and CDR2 ANQGSEA. This CDR3 is built from 16 residues. This CDR3 reads CSVEDLAGGSTDTQYF. The CDR3 DNA sequence: TGCAGCGTTGAAGACCTAGCGGGGGGGAGCACAGATACGCAGTATTTT.

This clonotype occurred a few times. V is TRBV7-2 and J is TRBJ1-6, with D unclear. This CDR3 region has 12 residues. Germline V CDR1 and CDR2: SGHTA, FQGNSA. V dropped 5 bases and J dropped 14 bases, with 13 bases sitting between them. The CDR3 DNA follows: TGTGCCAGCAGCCCCGACGGCCAAACCCTCCACTTT. Translation: CASSPDGQTLHF.

The CDR3 DNA is TGTGCCAGAACTAAAGGCAGGGACAGGAGCTCCTACGAGCAGTACTTC. Translated: CARTKGRDRSSYEQYF. The chain joins TRBV11-3 to TRBJ2-7, with TRBD1 matching over 8 bases. The CDR3 loop spans 16 amino acids. Losses at the gene ends were 9 bases for V and 0 bases for J; bases not matched to a gene: 13. CDR1 is SGHNT, CDR2 YENEEA, per germline.

There are many counts of this clonotype. The rearrangement joins TRBV18 to TRBJ2-2; D possibly corresponds to TRBD1 (6 bases). CDR1 KGHSH and CDR2 LQKENI come from the germline V gene. Trimming left V 5 bases short and J 1 base short, with 11 bases between. This CDR3 spans 15 amino acids. The CDR3 reads CASSTGTLNTGELFF. DNA for the CDR3: TGTGCCAGCTCAACCGGGACACTGAACACCGGGGAGCTGTTTTTT.